This is a list of T cell receptor beta chains from one sample in a study of type 1 regulatory T cells. TCRdb ran MiXCR on the reads and lists one entry per CDR3 protein. This table holds some 71,000 distinct CDR3 sequences, less than 25% found once. These receptors have no identified antigens. The sequenced material came from cultured type 1 regulatory T (Tr1) cells, either the whole culture or a sorted fraction (not recorded which). Receptors were obtained from a human donor in good health. CDR3s include the opening cysteine and the closing phenylalanine or tryptophan. The order of the fields is D gene, clone size, J gene, CDR3 length, V gene, CDR3 protein, CDR3 DNA. The D gene is left open where the match is weak. Expanded clones are given a class, and other clones once, few, many or no size at all.

. . TRBJ1-4 14 TRBV5-4 CASSLWPGDEKLFF TGTGCCAGCAGCTTGTGGCCGGGGGATGAAAAACTGTTTTTT
. few TRBJ2-1 13 TRBV3-1 CASSPVPGNEQFF TGTGCCAGCAGCCCAGTACCGGGAAATGAGCAGTTCTTC
TRBD2 few TRBJ2-7 14 TRBV5-1 CASSPGAGEYEQYF TGCGCCAGCAGCCCGGGAGCGGGAGAATACGAGCAGTACTTC
. . TRBJ1-1 15 TRBV9 CASSVFGSSNTEAFF TGTGCCAGCAGCGTATTCGGTTCTTCGAACACTGAAGCTTTCTTT
TRBD2 few TRBJ2-5 14 TRBV7-2 CASSRLGEGETQYF TGTGCCAGCAGCCGACTAGGGGAGGGGGAGACCCAGTACTTC
. few TRBJ1-1 11 TRBV12-3/TRBV12-4 CASSLGGEAFF TGTGCCAGCAGTTTGGGGGGTGAAGCTTTCTTT
. few TRBJ1-1 14 TRBV5-1 CASSLSVENTEAFF TGCGCCAGCAGCTTGTCAGTAGAGAACACTGAAGCTTTCTTT
. many TRBJ2-5 11 TRBV5-1 CASTEQETQYF TGCGCCAGTACGGAACAAGAGACCCAGTACTTC
. . TRBJ2-2 15 TRBV5-4 CASSNSRTDTGELFF TGTGCCAGCAGCAACTCCCGGACAGACACCGGGGAGCTGTTTTTT
. many TRBJ2-7 13 TRBV6-2/TRBV6-3 CASSQGSSYEQYF TGTGCCAGCAGTCAAGGAAGCTCCTACGAGCAGTACTTC
. few TRBJ2-7 14 TRBV9 CASSLDPLQGEQYF TGTGCCAGCAGCTTGGACCCCTTGCAAGGCGAGCAGTACTTC
. . TRBJ2-2 16 TRBV5-6 CASSLGFGRSTGELFF TGTGCCAGCAGCTTGGGATTTGGGAGGAGCACCGGGGAGCTGTTTTTT
. . TRBJ2-1 14 TRBV15 CATSSPGGPSEQFF TGTGCCACCAGCTCCCCCGGGGGCCCTAGTGAGCAGTTCTTC
TRBD2 few TRBJ2-5 14 TRBV20-1 CSASGGRAEETQYF TGCAGTGCTAGCGGAGGGAGGGCTGAGGAGACCCAGTACTTC
. many TRBJ1-4 12 TRBV12-3/TRBV12-4 CASSFLGEKLFF TGTGCCAGCAGTTTTTTAGGCGAAAAACTGTTTTTT
. . TRBJ2-7 12 TRBV20-1 CSAGFANYEQYF TGCAGTGCCGGTTTCGCGAACTACGAGCAGTACTTC
. . TRBJ2-3 14 TRBV18 CASSQGRERDTQYF TGTGCCAGCTCCCAGGGCAGGGAGAGAGATACGCAGTATTTT
. many TRBJ1-1 15 TRBV5-1 CASSSIQGRDTEAFF TGCGCCAGCAGCTCGATACAGGGAAGGGACACTGAAGCTTTCTTT
TRBD2 few TRBJ2-2 14 TRBV5-4 CASSLKRGAGELFF TGTGCCAGCAGCTTAAAGCGGGGCGCCGGGGAGCTGTTTTTT
. . TRBJ1-1 14 TRBV5-1 CASSRDNLNTEAFF TGCGCCAGCAGCCGTGACAACTTGAACACTGAAGCTTTCTTT
TRBD1 few TRBJ2-4 15 TRBV11-2 CASSPGGKGENIQYF TGTGCCAGCAGCCCAGGGGGCAAAGGGGAAAACATTCAGTACTTC
. . TRBJ2-7 13 TRBV12-3/TRBV12-4 CASNRAPGEEQYF TGTGCCAGCAACAGGGCCCCGGGGGAAGAGCAGTACTTC
. many TRBJ2-3 13 TRBV29-1 CSFPTGVPDTQYF TGCAGCTTTCCGACTGGCGTCCCAGATACGCAGTATTTT
. . TRBJ2-1 14 TRBV3-1 CAGSQRTIYNEQFF TGTGCCGGCAGCCAGCGGACTATCTACAATGAGCAGTTCTTC
TRBD2 . TRBJ2-7 14 TRBV10-3 CAISVGLAVYEQYF TGTGCCATCAGTGTCGGACTAGCGGTCTACGAGCAGTACTTC
. . TRBJ2-7 12 TRBV20-1 CSAKEGGYEQYF TGCAGTGCTAAGGAGGGGGGCTACGAGCAGTACTTC
. few TRBJ2-1 15 TRBV20-1 CSGYQGGSSYNEQFF TGCAGTGGTTATCAGGGGGGAAGCTCCTACAATGAGCAGTTCTTC
TRBD1 few TRBJ1-2 14 TRBV2 CASRPGTVPGGYTF TGTGCCAGCAGGCCCGGGACAGTCCCGGGAGGCTACACCTTC
. few TRBJ1-3 16 TRBV12-3/TRBV12-4 CASSTLQRLAGNTIYF TGTGCCAGCAGTACTCTACAGAGGCTGGCTGGAAACACCATATATTTT
. few TRBJ2-1 15 TRBV7-9 CASSPRQSSYNEQFF TGTGCCAGCAGCCCGAGGCAGAGCTCCTACAATGAGCAGTTCTTC
. . TRBJ2-1 13 TRBV20-1 CSANRDSNNEQFF TGCAGTGCCAACCGGGACTCAAACAATGAGCAGTTCTTC